This is a list of T cell receptor beta chains from one sample in a study of blood T cell repertoires in COVID-19. Sequenced by immunoSEQ multiplex PCR; TCRdb stores in-frame clones only, minus some. The data show roughly 14,000 clones, with about 85% seen just once and roughly 15% held by the top ten. Sequencing was performed on peripheral blood. These receptors all stem from a human donor in a cohort sampled during active COVID-19. Each CDR3 is given with its conserved first and last residue. A D gene is named only where the DNA matches it firmly. Size values are once, few and many counts, or a class for expanded clones, and some rows have none.

v_gene	j_gene	abundance	d_gene	CDR3aa	CDR3nt
TRBV18	TRBJ2-6	few	.	CASSPVQGSGANVLTF	TGTGCCAGCTCACCAGTCCAGGGCTCTGGGGCCAACGTCCTGACTTTC
TRBV6-5	TRBJ2-1	.	TRBD2	CATLAGPYNEQFF	TGTGCCACCCTAGCGGGCCCCTACAATGAGCAGTTCTTC
TRBV7-2	TRBJ1-4	.	.	CASSFPESGEKLFF	TGTGCCAGCAGCTTCCCAGAGAGCGGTGAAAAACTGTTTTTT
TRBV4-3	TRBJ1-2	.	.	CASSQDRVIYGYTF	TGCGCCAGCAGCCAAGACAGGGTCATCTATGGCTACACCTTC
TRBV7-2	TRBJ1-3	.	.	CASSLSTNSGNTIYF	TGTGCCAGCAGCTTATCCACTAACTCTGGAAACACCATATATTTT
TRBV14	TRBJ1-1	.	.	CASNPRGNTEAFF	TGTGCCAGCAACCCCAGGGGGAACACTGAAGCTTTCTTT
TRBV24-1	TRBJ2-1	.	.	CATSDSAGGEQFF	TGTGCCACCAGTGATTCCGCGGGTGGTGAGCAGTTCTTC
TRBV2	TRBJ2-7	few	.	CASSGGFAYEQYF	TGTGCCAGCAGTGGCGGGTTCGCCTACGAGCAGTACTTC
TRBV4-3	TRBJ2-1	.	TRBD2	CASSQELARGSGASSYNEQFF	TGCGCCAGCAGCCAAGAACTGGCTCGAGGTAGCGGGGCTAGCTCCTACAATGAGCAGTTCTTC
TRBV4-3	TRBJ2-7	.	.	CASSQDAGLYEQYF	TGCGCCAGCAGCCAGGATGCAGGGCTCTACGAGCAGTACTTC
TRBV14	TRBJ1-2	.	.	CASSQAAVSGYTF	TGTGCCAGCAGCCAAGCGGCGGTTTCTGGCTACACCTTC
TRBV12-3/TRBV12-4	TRBJ2-7	few	TRBD1	CASSYGTGLEQYF	TGTGCCAGCAGTTACGGGACAGGGCTTGAGCAGTACTTC
TRBV10-2	TRBJ2-7	.	TRBD1	CASWGQGAGEQYF	TGCGCCAGCTGGGGACAGGGGGCCGGAGAGCAGTACTTC
TRBV6-5	TRBJ1-2	.	TRBD1	CASNPGTVYGYTF	TGTGCCAGCAATCCCGGGACAGTCTATGGCTACACCTTC
TRBV4-2	TRBJ1-1	.	.	CASSQVQGNTEAFF	TGTGCCAGCAGCCAAGTACAGGGGAACACTGAAGCTTTCTTT
TRBV2	TRBJ2-1	.	.	CATEAVSFYNEQFF	TGTGCCACCGAAGCCGTTTCTTTCTACAATGAGCAGTTCTTC
TRBV30	TRBJ2-5	once	.	CAWSWREQETQYF	TGTGCCTGGAGCTGGCGGGAACAAGAGACCCAGTACTTC
TRBV28	TRBJ2-2	.	.	CASSTQGWVTGELFF	TGTGCCAGCAGTACACAGGGATGGGTCACCGGGGAGCTGTTTTTT
TRBV3-1/TRBV3-2	TRBJ1-3	few	.	CASSPNSGGPAGNTIYF	TGTGCCAGCAGCCCCAATTCCGGCGGGCCAGCTGGAAACACCATATATTTT
TRBV28	TRBJ2-4	.	.	CASSGLGLMGNIQYF	TGTGCCAGCAGTGGTCTGGGCCTTATGGGAAACATTCAGTACTTC
TRBV4-3	TRBJ1-6	.	TRBD1	CASSQDTGSGQYNSPLHF	TGCGCCAGCAGCCAGGATACGGGATCGGGACAGTATAATTCACCCCTCCACTTT
TRBV5-1	TRBJ2-7	medium-sized	.	CASSLTGAAYEQYF	TGCGCCAGCAGCTTGACTGGGGCTGCCTACGAGCAGTACTTC
TRBV6-6	TRBJ2-3	.	.	CASSYTGSDTQYF	TGTGCCAGCAGTTACACGGGATCGGATACGCAGTATTTT
TRBV29-1	TRBJ2-6	.	.	CSVLDRLSSGANVLTF	TGCAGCGTTTTAGACAGGCTTAGCTCTGGGGCCAACGTCCTGACTTTC
TRBV11-2	TRBJ2-6	.	.	CASSLTTSGANVLTF	TGTGCCAGCAGCTTGACTACCTCTGGGGCCAACGTCCTGACTTTC
TRBV11-2	TRBJ2-2	.	TRBD2	CASSLPGLAPGELFF	TGTGCCAGCAGCTTACCGGGACTAGCCCCCGGGGAGCTGTTTTTT
TRBV7-9	TRBJ1-2	.	TRBD1	CASSLARGTGSGYTF	TGTGCCAGCAGCTTAGCGCGGGGGACAGGGAGCGGCTACACCTTC
TRBV19	TRBJ1-6	.	TRBD1	CASSRDRDNSPLHF	TGTGCCAGTAGTAGGGACAGAGATAATTCACCCCTCCACTTT
TRBV7-9	TRBJ2-7	.	TRBD2	CASSSSGSPFPYEQYF	TGTGCCAGCAGCTCTAGCGGGTCTCCCTTCCCCTACGAGCAGTACTTC
TRBV6-1	TRBJ2-5	.	.	CASSEAPVWGDQETQYF	TGTGCCAGCAGTGAAGCACCAGTTTGGGGGGATCAAGAGACCCAGTACTTC
TRBV19	TRBJ1-5	.	.	CASRSGNQPQHF	TGTGCCAGTCGATCGGGGAATCAGCCCCAGCATTTT
TRBV27	TRBJ2-7	.	TRBD1	CASSPGTGRSYEQYF	TGTGCCAGCAGTCCGGGGACAGGGAGGTCCTACGAGCAGTACTTC
TRBV28	TRBJ2-7	.	.	CASRRGGLYEQYF	TGTGCCAGCAGGCGCGGCGGGCTCTACGAGCAGTACTTC
TRBV7-2	TRBJ1-6	.	.	CASSLDRGGNSPLHF	TGTGCCAGCAGCTTAGATCGGGGAGGGAATTCACCCCTCCACTTT
TRBV7-2	TRBJ2-1	few	.	CASSLGGENEQFF	TGTGCCAGCAGCTTAGGGGGAGAGAATGAGCAGTTCTTC
TRBV30	TRBJ1-2	once	.	CAWTLGASYGYTF	TGTGCCTGGACCTTGGGGGCTAGCTATGGCTACACCTTC
TRBV10-1	TRBJ2-7	few	TRBD1	CASNKIYTGTGHEQYF	TGCGCCAGCAATAAAATTTATACCGGGACAGGCCACGAGCAGTACTTC
TRBV18	TRBJ1-2	.	.	CASSRDILNYGYTF	TGTGCCAGCTCCCGGGACATTCTTAACTATGGCTACACCTTC
TRBV27	TRBJ1-4	.	.	CASSPPGTPNEKLFF	TGTGCCAGCAGTCCACCCGGGACACCTAATGAAAAACTGTTTTTT
TRBV6-1	TRBJ2-3	few	.	CASSEGASTSIHTQYF	TGTGCCAGCAGTGAAGGGGCTAGCACCTCAATCCATACGCAGTATTTT
TRBV2	TRBJ2-5	.	TRBD1	CASSARGQTSETQYF	TGTGCCAGCAGTGCTCGGGGACAGACCTCGGAGACCCAGTACTTC
TRBV27	TRBJ2-7	.	.	CASSLLSSAKQQYF	TGTGCCAGCAGTTTACTATCTAGCGCCAAGCAGCAGTACTTC